The 11 T cell receptor beta chains given below trace back to one sample, sequenced in a study of beta chain features in type 1 diabetes. Regarding the study as a whole: Among patients with Type 1 diabetes, TCRB CDR3s were moderately but significantly shorter in every one of the four CD4+ subsets.

Of the isolated RNA, all was reverse transcribed, and so the sequenced material was expressed TCRB transcripts. The table came from immunoSEQ multiplex PCR; TCRdb's copy has only in-frame clones and leaves some out. Among about 710,000 clones listed, about 14% were seen once. The antigens these receptors bind are not known. Sequences were obtained from naive CD4+ T cells from blood. These receptors originate from a man aged 18 to 29 with type 1 diabetes.

The chain links TRBV30 to TRBJ2-5; weak D call: TRBD2 (5 bases). The CDR3 has 12 residues. Trimming shortened V by 4 bases and J by 1 base, and 7 bases separated the two germline ends. Per the germline V gene, CDR1 is GTSNPN and CDR2 is SVGIG (reference sequence). CDR3 residues: CAWMDFQETQYF. In DNA form, the CDR3 reads TGTGCCTGGATGGACTTCCAAGAGACCCAGTACTTC.

The V and J genes are TRBV2 and TRBJ1-2; D uncertain. The CDR3 sequence is 11 residues long. Germline assignment: CDR1 SNHLY and CDR2 FYNNEI. With 7 bases removed from V and 8 bases from J, the gap between germline ends came to 11 bases. The CDR3 protein is CASTTLLGYTF. CDR3 nucleotide sequence: TGTGCCAGCACCACCCTCCTAGGCTACACCTTC.

This clone was detected only a few times. V is TRBV25-1 and J is TRBJ2-2; 7 bases match TRBD1. Germline V gene lookup returns CDR1 MGHDK and CDR2 SYGVNS. The CDR3 contains 15 residues. Trimming took 4 bases from V and 2 from J; bases not matched to a gene: 4. CDR3 residues: CASSARDRNTGELFF. The CDR3 coding sequence is TGTGCCAGCAGTGCCAGGGACAGAAACACCGGGGAGCTGTTTTTT.

This chain joins TRBV7-9 and TRBJ1-1, with TRBD1 matching 7 bases. This CDR3 has 14 residues. CDR1 and CDR2 (germline): SEHNR, FQNEAQ (reference sequence). V shed 6 bases, J shed 3 bases, and the junction held 7 bases outside the gene matches. In DNA, the CDR3 is TGTGCCAGCAGAGCCGGGACAGACTACACTGAAGCTTTCTTT. Protein sequence: CASRAGTDYTEAFF. Based on the CDR3 plus reference TRBV7-9 and TRBJ1-1, the full variable domain is DTGVSQNPRHKITKRGQNVTFRCDPISEHNRLYWYRQTLGQGPEFLTYFQNEAQLEKSRLLSDRFSAERPKGSFSTLEIQRTEQGDSAMYLCASRAGTDYTEAFFGQGTRLTVV.

This clone came up a few times. The chain is built from TRBV28 and TRBJ2-7; D unclear. The CDR3 is 14 amino acids. Per germline, CDR1 MDHEN and CDR2 SYDVKM. The ends were cut back, 2 bases at V and 2 bases at J, with 10 bases in the middle. CDR3 residues: CASSLRRRTYEQYF. The CDR3, as DNA: TGTGCCAGCAGTTTACGGCGCAGGACCTACGAGCAGTACTTC.

This chain connects TRBV30 to TRBJ2-5, with 12 positions matching TRBD1. Germline trimming cut 7 bases from V and 5 bases from J; bases unmatched to any gene: 8. The CDR3 runs 14 residues. Germline loops: CDR1 GTSNPN, CDR2 SVGIG (reference sequence). The CDR3 loop reads CASSAGTGGETQYF. The CDR3 nucleotides are TGTGCCTCCTCAGCCGGGACAGGGGGCGAGACCCAGTACTTC.

This clone was seen more than once but under ten times. This chain joins TRBV30 and TRBJ1-6; no clear D gene. CDR3 length: 13 residues. CDR1 is GTSNPN and CDR2 is SVGIG in the germline V gene (reference sequence). Trimming cost V 3 bases and J 9 bases, with 12 bases left between them. Here the CDR3 DNA reads TGTGCCTGGAGAACCATAGACGGTTCACCCCTCCACTTT. It encodes CAWRTIDGSPLHF.

V and J are TRBV28 and TRBJ1-3; D call uncertain. Germline CDR1 MDHEN, CDR2 SYDVKM. V gave up 8 bases and J gave up 0 bases, with 20 bases separating them. This CDR3 region has 17 residues. The CDR3 DNA is TGTGCCAGCCTAACCCCCTCAGGCGTTAGCTCTGGAAACACCATATATTTT. Its translation: CASLTPSGVSSGNTIYF.

This clone was counted only a few times. The V call is TRBV19, the J call TRBJ2-7, with D possibly TRBD2 on 5 matching bases. Trimming took 1 base from V and 1 from J, leaving 8 bases between them. This CDR3 contains 14 residues. Per the germline V gene, CDR1 is LNHDA and CDR2 is SQIVND (reference sequence). The CDR3 reads CASSIAGMSYEQYF. The CDR3 DNA reads TGTGCCAGTAGTATAGCCGGGATGTCCTACGAGCAGTACTTC.

The V gene is TRBV30, the J gene TRBJ1-2; a possible D gene is TRBD1 (5 bases). The CDR3 has 14 amino acids. CDR1 is GTSNPN, CDR2 SVGIG, per germline (reference sequence). Trimming shortened V by 0 bases and J by 2 bases, and 10 bases separated the two germline ends. CDR3 amino acids: CAWSVAGINYGYTF. CDR3 DNA sequence: TGTGCCTGGAGTGTTGCAGGGATAAACTATGGCTACACCTTC.

The J gene is TRBJ2-7, the V gene TRBV28; D may match TRBD1 or TRBD2 (5 bases each). This CDR3 spans 14 amino acids. Deletions cut 2 bases from V and 0 bases from J, with 8 bases between. The germline gives CDR1 MDHEN, CDR2 SYDVKM. The CDR3, as DNA: TGTGCCAGCAGTTTAACCGGGACCTCCTACGAGCAGTACTTC. Translated: CASSLTGTSYEQYF.